The TCR beta chain under discussion was sequenced for a study of beta chain features in type 1 diabetes. CDR1 and CDR2 from the germline V gene are SGHAT and FQNNGV. Trimming at V came to 3 bases and at J to 8 bases, leaving 4 bases not matched to a gene. The CDR3 spans 14 residues. Expressed TCRB transcripts were sequenced after all isolated RNA was converted to cDNA. Only in-frame clones appear in the TCRdb table, and some are missing; sequencing was by immunoSEQ multiplex PCR. The data hold 600,000 to 650,000 clones, with about 16% observed a single time. This clone was seen more than once but under ten times.

Input material: naive CD4+ T cells from blood. The clonotype comes from a man between 18 and 35 years old in good health. The gene calls are TRBV11-2 and TRBJ1-6; 7 bases are a match to TRBD1. CDR3 bases: TGTGCCAGCAGCTTCAGGGACAGCTATTCACCCCTCCACTTT. It yields the protein CASSFRDSYSPLHF.